The 7 T cell receptor beta chains given below trace back to one sample, sequenced in a study of T cell responses to AZD1222 COVID-19 vaccine. The data were produced by immunoSEQ multiplex PCR, yet TCRdb's version contains in-frame clones alone and is incomplete. Among over 100,000 clones, 88% were seen once, and the ten largest hold more than 6.5%. The material sequenced was peripheral blood, taken on day 0 of AZD1222 vaccination. The receptors shown here come from an adult in good health.

The chain combines TRBV6-5 with TRBJ1-2; 7 bases line up with TRBD1. The length of the CDR3 is 14 residues. Germline CDR1 reads MNHEY; CDR2 reads SVGAGI. V was clipped by 5 bases and J by 5 bases; unmatched bases: 8. The CDR3 DNA sequence: TGTGCCAGCAGTCGGGACAGAGGAGGGTATGGCTACACCTTC. Amino acids: CASSRDRGGYGYTF.

V and J are TRBV10-3 and TRBJ1-4; 10 nucleotides match TRBD1. Germline CDR1 ENHRY, CDR2 SYGVKD. Unmatched junction bases numbered 3, after V lost 4 bases and J lost 7 bases. The CDR3 sequence is 14 residues long. In nucleotides, the CDR3 is TGTGCCATCAGTGGGGGACAGGGGAGTGAAAAACTGTTTTTT. Translated, it gives CAISGGQGSEKLFF.

This clone was counted between two and nine times. V gene TRBV18 combines with J gene TRBJ2-7; D may be TRBD1 (5 bases). The germline V and J ends were trimmed by 0 bases and 0 bases, with 9 bases remaining between them. CDR1 is KGHSH, CDR2 LQKENI, per germline. This CDR3 region has 15 residues. The CDR3 reads CASSPPRVNSYEQYF. CDR3 sequence (DNA): TGTGCCAGCTCACCACCCAGGGTAAACTCCTACGAGCAGTACTTC.

Only one count was recorded for this clone. V gene TRBV6-4 combines with J gene TRBJ2-2, with D possibly TRBD1 on 5 matching bases. The V end was cut by 0 bases, the J end by 2 bases, with 7 bases between. The CDR3 has 15 residues. Per germline, CDR1 MRHNA and CDR2 SNTAGT. CDR3 sequence: CASSDSGVNTGELFF. For the CDR3, the DNA is TGTGCCAGCAGTGACTCAGGGGTCAACACCGGGGAGCTGTTTTTT.

The chain joins TRBV4-1 to TRBJ2-2; D uncertain. Trimming stripped 0 bases from V and 7 bases from J, with 21 bases between. The V gene's germline CDR1 is MGHRA and CDR2 YSYEKL. There are 18 residues in the CDR3. This CDR3 is CASSQDLAEPVTFGELFF. CDR3 bases: TGCGCCAGCAGCCAAGATCTTGCGGAGCCCGTTACGTTCGGGGAGCTGTTTTTT.

The chain recombines TRBV6-2 or TRBV6-3 with TRBJ1-6; D is uncertain. The germline gives CDR1 MNHEY, CDR2 SVGEGT. V dropped 4 bases and J dropped 8 bases, with 9 bases sitting between them. This CDR3 spans 13 amino acids. The CDR3 bases are TGTGCCAGCAGTTCTGGGGTTCATTCACCCCTCCACTTT. Protein: CASSSGVHSPLHF.

V gene TRBV7-2 combines with J gene TRBJ1-6, with D unclear. The CDR3 has 12 residues. The germline gives CDR1 SGHTA, CDR2 FQGNSA. V was cut by 2 bases and J by 10 bases, with 6 bases left in between. The CDR3 loop is CASSLSASPLHF. In nucleotides, the CDR3 is TGTGCCAGCAGCTTAAGTGCCTCACCCCTCCACTTT. The full variable domain, with the rest looked up from reference TRBV7-2 and TRBJ1-6, is GAGVSQSPSNKVTEKGKDVELRCDPISGHTALYWYRQSLGQGLEFLIYFQGNSAPDKSGLPSDRFSAERTGGSVSTLTIQRTQQEDSAVYLCASSLSASPLHFGNGTRLTVT.